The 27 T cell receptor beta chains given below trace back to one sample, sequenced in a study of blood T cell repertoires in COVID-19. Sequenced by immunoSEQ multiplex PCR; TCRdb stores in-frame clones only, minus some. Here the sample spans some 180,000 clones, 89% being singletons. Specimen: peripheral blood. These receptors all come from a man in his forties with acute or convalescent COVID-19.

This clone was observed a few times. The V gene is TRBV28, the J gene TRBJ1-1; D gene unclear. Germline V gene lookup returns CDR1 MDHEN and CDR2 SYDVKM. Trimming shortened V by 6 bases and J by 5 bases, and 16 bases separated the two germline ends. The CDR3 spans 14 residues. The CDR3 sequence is CASRLVGLETEAFF. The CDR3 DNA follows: TGTGCCAGCAGGTTGGTTGGGTTGGAGACTGAAGCTTTCTTT. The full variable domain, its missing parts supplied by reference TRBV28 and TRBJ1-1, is DVKVTQSSRYLVKRTGEKVFLECVQDMDHENMFWYRQDPGLGLRLIYFSYDVKMKEKGDIPEGYSVSREKKERFSLILESASTNQTSMYLCASRLVGLETEAFFGQGTRLTVV.

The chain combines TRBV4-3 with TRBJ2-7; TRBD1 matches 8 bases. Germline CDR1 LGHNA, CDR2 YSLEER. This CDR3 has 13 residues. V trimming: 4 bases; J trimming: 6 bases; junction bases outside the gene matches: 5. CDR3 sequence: CASSLDREPEQYF. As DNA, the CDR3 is TGCGCCAGCAGCCTGGACAGGGAACCCGAGCAGTACTTC.

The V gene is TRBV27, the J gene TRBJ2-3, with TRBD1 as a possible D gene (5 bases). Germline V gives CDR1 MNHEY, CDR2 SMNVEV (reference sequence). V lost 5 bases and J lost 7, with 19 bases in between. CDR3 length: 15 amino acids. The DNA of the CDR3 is TGTGCCAGCAGTGCCCATAACAGTTCAGGGAATACGCAGTATTTT. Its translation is CASSAHNSSGNTQYF.

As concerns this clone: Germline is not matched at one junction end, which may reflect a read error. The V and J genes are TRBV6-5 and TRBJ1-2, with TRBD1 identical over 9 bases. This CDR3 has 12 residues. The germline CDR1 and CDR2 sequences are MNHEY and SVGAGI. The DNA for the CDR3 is TGTGCCAGCAGGGCCGGGACAGGGAGCCCCGTCTTC. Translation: CASRAGTGSPVF.

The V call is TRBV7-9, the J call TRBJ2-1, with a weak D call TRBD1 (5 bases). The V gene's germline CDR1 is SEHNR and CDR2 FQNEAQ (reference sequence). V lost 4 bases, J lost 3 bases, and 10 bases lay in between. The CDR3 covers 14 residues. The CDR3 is CASSSGQDYNEQFF. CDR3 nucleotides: TGTGCCAGCAGCTCAGGACAAGACTACAATGAGCAGTTCTTC.

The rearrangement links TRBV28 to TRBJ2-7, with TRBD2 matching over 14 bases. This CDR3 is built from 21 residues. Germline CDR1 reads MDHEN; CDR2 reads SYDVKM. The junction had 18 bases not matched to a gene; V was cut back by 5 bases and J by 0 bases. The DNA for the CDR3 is TGTGCCAGCAGTCCCCTATGGACTAGCGGGGGGCCCTGGCGAAGCTCCTACGAGCAGTACTTC. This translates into CASSPLWTSGGPWRSSYEQYF.

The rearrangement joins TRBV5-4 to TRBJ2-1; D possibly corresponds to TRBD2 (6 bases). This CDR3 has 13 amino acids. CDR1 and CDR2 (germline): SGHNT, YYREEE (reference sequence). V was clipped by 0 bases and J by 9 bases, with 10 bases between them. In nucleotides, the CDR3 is TGTGCCAGCAGCTTGGAACGGGGGTTTGAGCAGTTCTTC. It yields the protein CASSLERGFEQFF.

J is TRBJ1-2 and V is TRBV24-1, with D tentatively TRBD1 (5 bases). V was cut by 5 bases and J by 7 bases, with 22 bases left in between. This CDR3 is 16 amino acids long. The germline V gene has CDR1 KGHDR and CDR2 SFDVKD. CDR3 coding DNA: TGTGCCACCAGTGGGTTTGTGGTTAAGGGGATTTGTGGCTACACCTTC. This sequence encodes CATSGFVVKGICGYTF.

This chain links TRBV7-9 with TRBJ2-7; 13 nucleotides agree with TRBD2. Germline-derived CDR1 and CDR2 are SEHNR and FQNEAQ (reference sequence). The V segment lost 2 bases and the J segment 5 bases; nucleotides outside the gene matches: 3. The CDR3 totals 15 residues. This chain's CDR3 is CASSLPGLAGNEQYF. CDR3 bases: TGTGCCAGCAGCTTACCGGGACTAGCGGGGAACGAGCAGTACTTC.

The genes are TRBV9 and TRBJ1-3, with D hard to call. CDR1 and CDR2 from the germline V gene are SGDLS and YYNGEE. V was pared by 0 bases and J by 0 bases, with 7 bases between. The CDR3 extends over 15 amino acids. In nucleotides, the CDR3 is TGTGCCAGCAGCGTAGGTGGCAGCTCTGGAAACACCATATATTTT. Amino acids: CASSVGGSSGNTIYF.

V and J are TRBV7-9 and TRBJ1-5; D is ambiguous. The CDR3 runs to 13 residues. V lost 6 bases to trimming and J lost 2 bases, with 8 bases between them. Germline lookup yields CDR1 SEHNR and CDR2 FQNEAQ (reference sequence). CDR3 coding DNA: TGTGCCAGCAGTCGCGGGGGCAATCAGCCCCAGCATTTT. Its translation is CASSRGGNQPQHF.

The CDR3 DNA reads as TGTGCCAGCAGCCCAGGGACAGACAGCTCCTACAATGAGCAGTTCTTC. As protein: CASSPGTDSSYNEQFF. V is TRBV3-1 (or the pseudogene TRBV3-2) and J is TRBJ2-1; TRBD1 matches at 7 bases. Germline CDR1 is LGHDT and CDR2 is YNNKEL (reference sequence). The CDR3 runs 16 residues. V gave up 4 bases and J gave up 0 bases; unmatched junction bases: 6.

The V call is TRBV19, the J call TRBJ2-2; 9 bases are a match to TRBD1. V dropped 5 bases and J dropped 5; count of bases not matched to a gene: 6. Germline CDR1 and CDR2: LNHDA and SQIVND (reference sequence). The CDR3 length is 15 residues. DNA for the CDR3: TGTGCCAGTAGTTCGGGACAGGGAGGAACCGGGGAGCTGTTTTTT. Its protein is CASSSGQGGTGELFF.

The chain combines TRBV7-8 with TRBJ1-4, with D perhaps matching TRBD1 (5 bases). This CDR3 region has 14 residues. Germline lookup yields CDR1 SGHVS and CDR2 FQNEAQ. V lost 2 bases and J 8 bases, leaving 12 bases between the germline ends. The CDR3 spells CASSLRAKGEKLFF. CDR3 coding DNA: TGTGCCAGCAGCTTAAGGGCCAAGGGGGAAAAACTGTTTTTT.

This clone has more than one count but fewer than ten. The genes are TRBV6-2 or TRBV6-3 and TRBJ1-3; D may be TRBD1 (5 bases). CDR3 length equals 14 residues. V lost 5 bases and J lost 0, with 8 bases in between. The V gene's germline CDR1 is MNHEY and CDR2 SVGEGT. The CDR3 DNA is TGTGCCAGCAGTCGACAGAGCTCTGGAAACACCATATATTTT. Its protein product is CASSRQSSGNTIYF.

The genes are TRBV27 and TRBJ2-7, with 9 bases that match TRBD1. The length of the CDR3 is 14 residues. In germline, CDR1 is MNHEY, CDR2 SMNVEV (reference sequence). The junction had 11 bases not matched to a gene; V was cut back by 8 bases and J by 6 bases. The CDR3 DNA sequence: TGTGCCAGCCCGAAGGACAGGGGTCGTATCGAGCAGTACTTC. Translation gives CASPKDRGRIEQYF.

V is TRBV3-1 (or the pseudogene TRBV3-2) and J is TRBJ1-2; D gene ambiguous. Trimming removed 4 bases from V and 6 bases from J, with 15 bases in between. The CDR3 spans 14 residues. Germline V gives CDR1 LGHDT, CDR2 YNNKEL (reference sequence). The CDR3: CASSRDGETHGYTF. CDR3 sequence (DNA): TGTGCCAGCAGCCGAGACGGAGAAACCCATGGCTACACCTTC.

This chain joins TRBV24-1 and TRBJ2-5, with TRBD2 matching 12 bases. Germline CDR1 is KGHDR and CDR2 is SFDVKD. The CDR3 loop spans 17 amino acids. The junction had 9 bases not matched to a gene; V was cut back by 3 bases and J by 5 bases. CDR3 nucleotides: TGTGCCACCAGTGATCAGAGACTAGCGGGGGCCGTGGAGACCCAGTACTTC. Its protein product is CATSDQRLAGAVETQYF.

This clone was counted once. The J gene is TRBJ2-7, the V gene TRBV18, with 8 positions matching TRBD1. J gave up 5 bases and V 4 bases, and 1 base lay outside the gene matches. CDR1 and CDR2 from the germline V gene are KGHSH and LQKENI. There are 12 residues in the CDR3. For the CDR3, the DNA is TGTGCCAGCTCACGGACAGGGAACGAGCAGTACTTC. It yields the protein CASSRTGNEQYF. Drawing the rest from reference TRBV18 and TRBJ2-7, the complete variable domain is NAGVMQNPRHLVRRRGQEARLRCSPMKGHSHVYWYRQLPEEGLKFMVYLQKENIIDESGMPKERFSAEFPKEGPSILRIQQVVRGDSAAYFCASSRTGNEQYFGPGTRLTVT.

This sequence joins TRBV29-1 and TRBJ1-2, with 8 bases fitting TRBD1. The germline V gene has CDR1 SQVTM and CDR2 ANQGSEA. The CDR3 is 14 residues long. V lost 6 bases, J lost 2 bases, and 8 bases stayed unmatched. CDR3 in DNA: TGCAGCGTCGAGGACAGGGAGGGAAACTATGGCTACACCTTC. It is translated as CSVEDREGNYGYTF.

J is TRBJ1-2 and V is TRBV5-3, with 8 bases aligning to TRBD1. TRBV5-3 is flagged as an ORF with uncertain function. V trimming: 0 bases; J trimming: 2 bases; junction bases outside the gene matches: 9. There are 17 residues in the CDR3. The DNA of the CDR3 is TGTGCCAGAAGCTTGGTTATCAGGGGGCTGTGGAACTATGGCTACACCTTC. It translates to CARSLVIRGLWNYGYTF.

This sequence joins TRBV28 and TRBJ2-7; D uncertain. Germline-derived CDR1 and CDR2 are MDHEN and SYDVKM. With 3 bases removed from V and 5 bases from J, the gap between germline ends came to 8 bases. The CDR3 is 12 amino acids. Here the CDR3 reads CASSFLANEQYF. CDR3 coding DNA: TGTGCCAGCAGTTTTTTAGCCAACGAGCAGTACTTC.

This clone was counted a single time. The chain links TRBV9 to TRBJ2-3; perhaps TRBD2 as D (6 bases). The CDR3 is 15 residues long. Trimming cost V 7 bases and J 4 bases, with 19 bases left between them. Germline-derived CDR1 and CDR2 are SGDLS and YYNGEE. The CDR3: CASSSGGVGADTQYF. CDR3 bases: TGTGCCAGCTCCTCGGGCGGGGTAGGGGCAGATACGCAGTATTTT.

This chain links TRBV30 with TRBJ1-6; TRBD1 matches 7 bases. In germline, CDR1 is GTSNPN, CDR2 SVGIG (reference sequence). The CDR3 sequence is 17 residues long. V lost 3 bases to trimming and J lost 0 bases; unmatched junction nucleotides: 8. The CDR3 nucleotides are TGTGCCTGGAGCGGGGACAGACCGAGCTCCTATAATTCACCCCTCCACTTT. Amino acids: CAWSGDRPSSYNSPLHF.

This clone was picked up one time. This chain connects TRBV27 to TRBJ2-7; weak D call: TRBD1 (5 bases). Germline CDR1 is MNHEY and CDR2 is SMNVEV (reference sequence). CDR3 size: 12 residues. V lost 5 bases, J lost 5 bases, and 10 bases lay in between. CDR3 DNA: TGTGCCAGCAGTCCCCAGGGTGACGAGCAGTACTTC. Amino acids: CASSPQGDEQYF.

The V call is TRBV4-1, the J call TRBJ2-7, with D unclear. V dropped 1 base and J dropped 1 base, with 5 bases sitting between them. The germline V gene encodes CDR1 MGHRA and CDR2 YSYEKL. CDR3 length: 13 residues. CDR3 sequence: CASSQVGSYEQYF. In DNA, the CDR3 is TGCGCCAGCAGCCAAGTCGGGTCCTACGAGCAGTACTTC.

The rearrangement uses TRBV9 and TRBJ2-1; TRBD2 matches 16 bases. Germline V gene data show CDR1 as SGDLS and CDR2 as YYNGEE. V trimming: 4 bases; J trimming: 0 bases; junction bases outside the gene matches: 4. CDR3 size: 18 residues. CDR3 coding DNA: TGTGCCAGCAGCCTGGGACTAGCGGGGGGGAGCTCCTACAATGAGCAGTTCTTC. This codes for CASSLGLAGGSSYNEQFF.